These 31 T cell receptor beta chains were sequenced from one sample in a study of shared clonotypes between healthy human individuals. The table came from immunoSEQ multiplex PCR; TCRdb's copy has only in-frame clones and leaves some out. The sample holds about 600,000 clones; 97% are singletons and the top ten take approximately 0.057%. The specimen sequenced was naive CD4+ T cells sorted from blood. The subset is: CD45RA+ positively selected. The source is a woman under 40 in good health.

The rearrangement uses TRBV28 and TRBJ2-5; unclear D gene. The CDR3 is 10 residues long. The germline CDR1 and CDR2 sequences are MDHEN and SYDVKM. V was clipped by 4 bases and J by 6 bases, with 3 bases between them. The CDR3 loop reads CASSSQTQYF. The CDR3 DNA sequence: TGTGCCAGCAGTTCGCAGACCCAGTACTTC.

The chain combines TRBV6-5 with TRBJ2-7, with 9 bases identical to TRBD1. The CDR3 is 15 amino acids. The germline CDR1 and CDR2 sequences are MNHEY and SVGAGI. V shed 5 bases, J shed 6 bases, and the junction held 11 bases outside the gene matches. CDR3 DNA sequence: TGTGCCAGCAGTCGGACCGGGACAGGGTTTAGCGAGCAGTACTTC. It yields the protein CASSRTGTGFSEQYF.

The J gene is TRBJ2-7, the V gene TRBV21-1; TRBD2, the table's D call, was not compared with the DNA. TRBV21-1 has pseudogene status. The CDR3 has 14 residues. As DNA, the CDR3 is TGTGCCAGCAGCAAAGAAGAGCCCTCCTACGAGCAGTACTTC. This codes for CASSKEEPSYEQYF.

The chain combines TRBV28 with TRBJ1-5; D perhaps matches TRBD1 (5 bases). V lost 0 bases to trimming and J lost 4 bases, with 13 bases between them. The germline V gene has CDR1 MDHEN and CDR2 SYDVKM. CDR3 size: 16 residues. The CDR3 spells CASSLWSQGENQPQHF. In DNA form, the CDR3 reads TGTGCCAGCAGTTTATGGTCGCAGGGAGAAAATCAGCCCCAGCATTTT.

The rearrangement links TRBV6-1 to TRBJ2-7, with D uncertain. The CDR3 is 15 amino acids. Germline V lookup: CDR1 MNHNS, CDR2 SASEGT. Trimming stripped 7 bases from V and 3 bases from J, with 19 bases between. The CDR3 loop is CASNSILRWHYEQYF. The CDR3 DNA follows: TGTGCCAGCAATTCGATTCTTCGGTGGCACTACGAGCAGTACTTC.

The CDR3 loop is CASRALKGYEQYF. CDR3 coding DNA: TGTGCCAGCAGGGCTTTGAAGGGGTACGAGCAGTACTTC. The chain links TRBV7-6 to TRBJ2-7; maybe TRBD1 (5 bases). The CDR3 contains 13 residues. CDR1 SGHVS and CDR2 FNYEAQ come from the germline V gene. Trimming removed 6 bases at V and 4 bases at J, with 13 bases between.

Here the CDR3 DNA reads TGTGCCAGCAGTGACCGGGAGACCCAGTACTTC. Its protein product is CASSDRETQYF. The rearrangement uses TRBV7-7 and TRBJ2-5; D is unresolved. Germline V gives CDR1 SSHAT, CDR2 FNYEAQ (reference sequence). The ends were cut back, 6 bases at V and 5 bases at J, with 7 bases in the middle. The CDR3 covers 11 residues.

This chain joins TRBV10-3 and TRBJ2-7; 11 bases agree with TRBD1. The CDR3 has 14 amino acids. Trimming cost V 4 bases and J 7 bases; bases outside gene matches: 6. Germline assignment: CDR1 ENHRY and CDR2 SYGVKD. CDR3 nucleotides: TGTGCCATCAGTGGAGGACAGGGGGCATTGGAGCAGTACTTC. Residues: CAISGGQGALEQYF.

This rearrangement joins TRBV2 to TRBJ1-2, with TRBD1 identical over 10 bases. The CDR3 has 14 amino acids. CDR1 and CDR2 (germline): SNHLY, FYNNEI. The V and J ends lost 5 bases and 6 bases, in that order; junction bases with no gene match: 6. The CDR3 DNA reads TGTGCCAGCAGTCGAGGACAGGGGGAGGATGGCTACACCTTC. This translates into CASSRGQGEDGYTF.

The gene calls are TRBV28 and TRBJ1-5; D is possibly TRBD1 (6 bases). This CDR3 region has 14 residues. V lost 6 bases to trimming and J lost 6 bases, with 15 bases between them. Germline V lookup: CDR1 MDHEN, CDR2 SYDVKM. The CDR3 bases are TGTGCCAGCAGAAACTCAGGGGAAAGTCAGCCCCAGCATTTT. Translation: CASRNSGESQPQHF.

This chain uses TRBV5-1 with TRBJ2-2, with D hard to call. V shed 3 bases and J shed 4 bases, with 7 bases lying between them. The CDR3 consists of 13 residues. From germline, CDR1 is SGHRS and CDR2 YFSETQ. Written as DNA, the CDR3 is TGCGCCAGCAGCTCCGGACGCACCGGGGAGCTGTTTTTT. It translates to CASSSGRTGELFF.

The chain couples TRBV28 to TRBJ2-7; no clear D. From germline, CDR1 is MDHEN and CDR2 SYDVKM. V was trimmed by 6 bases and J by 4 bases, leaving 13 bases between them. The CDR3 runs to 13 residues. The CDR3 DNA follows: TGTGCCAGCAGAAATTCACCCCTTTACGAGCAGTACTTC. It translates to CASRNSPLYEQYF.

The chain links TRBV5-4 to TRBJ1-5; D ambiguous. V gave up 2 bases and J gave up 3 bases, with 9 bases separating them. The CDR3 loop spans 14 amino acids. In germline, CDR1 is SGHNT, CDR2 YYREEE (reference sequence). The CDR3 reads CASSLTGLNQPQHF. CDR3 coding DNA: TGTGCCAGCAGCTTAACCGGACTCAATCAGCCCCAGCATTTT.

The CDR3 coding sequence is TGTGCCAGCAGTGAAGCGGGGACAGGGGCCCCCCTTGACCAGTTCTTC. This sequence encodes CASSEAGTGAPLDQFF. This chain joins TRBV6-1 and TRBJ2-1, with 10 bases fitting TRBD1. With V trimmed by 0 bases and J by 13 bases, 12 bases remained unmatched. Germline V gives CDR1 MNHNS, CDR2 SASEGT. The CDR3 is 16 amino acids.

This clone was seen a single time. The rearrangement joins TRBV28 to TRBJ2-4; perhaps TRBD2 as D (6 bases). V lost 5 bases and J 6 bases, leaving 11 bases between the germline ends. Germline CDR1 is MDHEN and CDR2 is SYDVKM. CDR3 length: 13 residues. This CDR3 is CASSLPGLNIQYF. The CDR3 DNA sequence: TGTGCCAGCAGTCTACCGGGACTAAACATTCAGTACTTC.

The CDR3 spells CASSATLASQETQYF. Here the CDR3 DNA reads TGTGCCAGCAGCGCCACCTTAGCGTCGCAAGAGACCCAGTACTTC. The chain couples TRBV5-4 to TRBJ2-5, with a tentative D call TRBD2 (5 bases). There are 15 residues in the CDR3. CDR1 and CDR2 (germline): SGHNT, YYREEE (reference sequence). Trimming took off 4 bases at V and 2 bases at J, with 15 bases between the two ends.

V is TRBV19 and J is TRBJ2-4, with TRBD1 identical over 9 bases. CDR3 length equals 15 residues. V dropped 6 bases and J dropped 8; count of bases not matched to a gene: 11. CDR1 and CDR2 from the germline V gene are LNHDA and SQIVND (reference sequence). CDR3 bases: TGTGCCAGTAGAACCACCGGGACAGGGATAGACATTCAGTACTTC. Translating gives CASRTTGTGIDIQYF.

The DNA for the CDR3 is TGTGCCAGCAGCTTGACAGGACAGGGGGCCGTCATGACCTACGAGCAGTACTTC. Translation: CASSLTGQGAVMTYEQYF. The gene calls are TRBV5-4 and TRBJ2-7; 11 bases fit TRBD1. CDR1 is SGHNT, CDR2 YYREEE, per germline (reference sequence). The CDR3 sequence is 18 residues long. With 1 base clipped from V and 2 bases from J, the junction kept 11 bases outside the gene matches.

The V call is TRBV2, the J call TRBJ2-5, with 10 bases identical to TRBD2. The CDR3 runs to 14 residues. The V gene's germline CDR1 is SNHLY and CDR2 FYNNEI. The J segment lost 4 bases and the V segment lost 8 bases, leaving 7 bases of the junction unmatched. CDR3 DNA sequence: TGTGCCAGCTCAGAGCGGGAGGGCCGAGAGACCCAGTACTTC. It specifies CASSEREGRETQYF.

The chain uses TRBV28 and TRBJ2-7; 7 bases align to TRBD2. Germline V CDR1 and CDR2: MDHEN, SYDVKM. Germline trimming cut 6 bases from V and 2 bases from J; bases unmatched to any gene: 7. The CDR3 is 14 residues long. The CDR3 spells CASRGGVPPYEQYF. The CDR3 bases are TGTGCCAGCAGGGGGGGGGTCCCCCCCTACGAGCAGTACTTC. Drawing the rest from reference TRBV28 and TRBJ2-7, the complete variable domain is DVKVTQSSRYLVKRTGEKVFLECVQDMDHENMFWYRQDPGLGLRLIYFSYDVKMKEKGDIPEGYSVSREKKERFSLILESASTNQTSMYLCASRGGVPPYEQYFGPGTRLTVT.

The chain carries TRBV29-1 and TRBJ2-1, with D hard to call. The CDR3 extends over 13 amino acids. The V and J ends lost 8 bases and 5 bases respectively, with 16 bases between them. Germline lookup yields CDR1 SQVTM and CDR2 ANQGSEA. CDR3 in DNA: TGCAGCTCAGAAACGATGACCCACAATGAGCAGTTCTTC. Its translation is CSSETMTHNEQFF.

V and J are TRBV11-2 and TRBJ2-3, with 15 bases fitting TRBD2. CDR1 is SGHAT, CDR2 FQNNGV, per germline. The CDR3 has 14 amino acids. J gave up 10 bases and V 5 bases, and 4 bases lay outside the gene matches. The CDR3 protein is CASSLGTSGRSQYF. CDR3 coding DNA: TGTGCCAGCAGCCTCGGGACTAGCGGGAGGTCGCAGTATTTT.

V is TRBV19 and J is TRBJ1-6; no definite D call. Trimming took 5 bases from V and 2 from J, leaving 13 bases between them. CDR3 length: 16 amino acids. Germline V gene lookup returns CDR1 LNHDA and CDR2 SQIVND (reference sequence). The CDR3 coding sequence is TGTGCCAGTAGTGGTTCGAGAGACCCCTATAATTCACCCCTCCACTTT. It codes for CASSGSRDPYNSPLHF.

The chain employs TRBV29-1 and TRBJ2-1; D gene uncertain. V dropped 4 bases and J dropped 7 bases, with 11 bases sitting between them. Germline V lookup: CDR1 SQVTM, CDR2 ANQGSEA. The CDR3 is made up of 12 amino acids. CDR3 loop: CSVVAPENEQFF. DNA of the CDR3: TGCAGCGTTGTCGCCCCCGAGAATGAGCAGTTCTTC.

V usage is TRBV19 and J usage is TRBJ2-2; D gene unclear. The CDR3 runs to 13 residues. Germline CDR1 reads LNHDA; CDR2 reads SQIVND (reference sequence). V was trimmed by 9 bases and J by 12 bases, leaving 20 bases between them. The CDR3 DNA reads TGTGCCAGCGGCATCACTGGAAGATGGCAGCTGTTTTTT. Translation gives CASGITGRWQLFF.

The chain couples TRBV19 to TRBJ1-3; D unclear. Germline loops: CDR1 LNHDA, CDR2 SQIVND (reference sequence). CDR3 length equals 14 residues. V was pared by 2 bases and J by 7 bases, with 12 bases between. This chain's CDR3 is CASSIRSQPNTIYF. DNA of the CDR3: TGTGCCAGTAGTATACGGTCGCAGCCGAACACCATATATTTT.

The J gene is TRBJ1-5, the V gene TRBV27, with no clear D. Germline CDR1 is MNHEY and CDR2 is SMNVEV (reference sequence). V was pared by 5 bases and J by 6 bases, with 11 bases between. The CDR3 sequence is 13 residues long. The CDR3 nucleotides read TGTGCCAGCAGTACTTATAGGGCTCAGCCCCAGCATTTT. Its translation is CASSTYRAQPQHF.

In the case of this clone: The sample carries other DNA sequences with the same CDR3. The rearrangement links TRBV28 to TRBJ1-2; TRBD1 might be the D (5 bases). The V gene's germline CDR1 is MDHEN and CDR2 SYDVKM. Deletions cut 6 bases from V and 3 bases from J, with 11 bases between. The CDR3 extends over 13 amino acids. The CDR3 nucleotides read TGTGCCAGCAGCCGCGGGGGTGACTATGGCTACACCTTC. It translates to CASSRGGDYGYTF.

This chain links TRBV27 with TRBJ2-7, with D tentatively TRBD1 (6 bases). Trimming removed 4 bases at V and 3 bases at J, with 13 bases between. There are 14 residues in the CDR3. Germline CDR1 reads MNHEY; CDR2 reads SMNVEV (reference sequence). For the CDR3, the DNA is TGTGCCAGCAGTTCCACCGGACAGCACTACGAGCAGTACTTC. Its protein product is CASSSTGQHYEQYF.

This clone was picked up one time. V usage is TRBV25-1 and J usage is TRBJ1-1, with a possible D match to TRBD1 (5 bases). This CDR3 spans 14 amino acids. Germline assignment: CDR1 MGHDK and CDR2 SYGVNS. The ends were cut back, 4 bases at V and 2 bases at J, with 11 bases in the middle. The CDR3 loop is CASSGRGVNTEAFF. The CDR3, as DNA: TGTGCCAGCAGTGGTCGGGGGGTTAACACTGAAGCTTTCTTT.

The chain carries TRBV15 and TRBJ1-5; D possibly corresponds to TRBD1 (5 bases). Germline V CDR1 and CDR2: LNHNV, YYDKDF (reference sequence). Trimming shortened V by 0 bases and J by 7 bases, and 19 bases separated the two germline ends. CDR3 size: 17 residues. This chain's CDR3 is CATSRDGLGDWEQPQHF. DNA for the CDR3: TGTGCCACCAGCAGAGATGGCTTGGGGGACTGGGAACAGCCCCAGCATTTT.